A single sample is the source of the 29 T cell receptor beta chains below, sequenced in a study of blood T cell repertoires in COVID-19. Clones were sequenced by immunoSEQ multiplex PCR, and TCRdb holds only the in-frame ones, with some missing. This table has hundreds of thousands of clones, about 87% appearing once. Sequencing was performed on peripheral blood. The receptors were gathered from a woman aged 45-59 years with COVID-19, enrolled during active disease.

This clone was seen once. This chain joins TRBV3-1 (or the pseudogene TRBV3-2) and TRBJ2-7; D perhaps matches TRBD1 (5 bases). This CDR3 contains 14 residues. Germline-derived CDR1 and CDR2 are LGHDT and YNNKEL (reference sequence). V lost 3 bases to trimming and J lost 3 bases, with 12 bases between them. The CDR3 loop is CASSHRDSYYEQYF. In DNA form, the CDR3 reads TGTGCCAGCAGCCATAGAGACAGTTACTACGAGCAGTACTTC.

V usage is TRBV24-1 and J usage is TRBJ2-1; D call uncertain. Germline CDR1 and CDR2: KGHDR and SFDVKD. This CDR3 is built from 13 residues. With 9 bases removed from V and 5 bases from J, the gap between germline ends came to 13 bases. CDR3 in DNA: TGTGCCACCGAGAATAACCCCAACAATGAGCAGTTCTTC. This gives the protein CATENNPNNEQFF.

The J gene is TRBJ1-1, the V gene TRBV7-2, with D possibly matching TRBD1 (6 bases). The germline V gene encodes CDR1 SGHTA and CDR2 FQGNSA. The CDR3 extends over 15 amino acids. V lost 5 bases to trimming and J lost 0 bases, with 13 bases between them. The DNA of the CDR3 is TGTGCCAGCAGCCCGGGGGGCCGGGTGAACACTGAAGCTTTCTTT. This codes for CASSPGGRVNTEAFF.

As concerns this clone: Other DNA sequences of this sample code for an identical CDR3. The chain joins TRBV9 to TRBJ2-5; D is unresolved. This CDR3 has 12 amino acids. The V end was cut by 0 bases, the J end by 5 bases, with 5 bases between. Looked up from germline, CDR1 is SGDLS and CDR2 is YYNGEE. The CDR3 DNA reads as TGTGCCAGCAGCGTAGCTGGCGAGACCCAGTACTTC. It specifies CASSVAGETQYF.

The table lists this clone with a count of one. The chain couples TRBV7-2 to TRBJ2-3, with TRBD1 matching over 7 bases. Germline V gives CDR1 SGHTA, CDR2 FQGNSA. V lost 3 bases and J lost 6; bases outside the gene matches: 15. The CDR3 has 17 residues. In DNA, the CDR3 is TGTGCCAGCAGCTTTGGCCCTCCGGGACAGATAGTCGATACGCAGTATTTT. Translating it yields CASSFGPPGQIVDTQYF.

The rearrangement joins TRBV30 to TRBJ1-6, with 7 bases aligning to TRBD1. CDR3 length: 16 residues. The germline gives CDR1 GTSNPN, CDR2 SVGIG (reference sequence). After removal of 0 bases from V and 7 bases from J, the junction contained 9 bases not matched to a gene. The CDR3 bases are TGTGCCTGGAGTGTGGCAGGGGGAATCTTAAATTCACCCCTCCACTTT. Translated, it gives CAWSVAGGILNSPLHF.

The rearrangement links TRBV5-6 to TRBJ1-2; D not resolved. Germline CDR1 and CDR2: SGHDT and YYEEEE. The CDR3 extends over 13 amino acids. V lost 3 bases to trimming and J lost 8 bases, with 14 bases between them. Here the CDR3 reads CASSWQQPGGYTF. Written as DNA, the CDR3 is TGTGCCAGCAGCTGGCAGCAGCCGGGGGGCTACACCTTC. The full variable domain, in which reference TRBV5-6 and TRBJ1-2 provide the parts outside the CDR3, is DAGVTQSPTHLIKTRGQQVTLRCSPKSGHDTVSWYQQALGQGPQFIFQYYEEEERQRGNFPDRFSGHQFPNYSSELNVNALLLGDSALYLCASSWQQPGGYTFGSGTRLTVV.

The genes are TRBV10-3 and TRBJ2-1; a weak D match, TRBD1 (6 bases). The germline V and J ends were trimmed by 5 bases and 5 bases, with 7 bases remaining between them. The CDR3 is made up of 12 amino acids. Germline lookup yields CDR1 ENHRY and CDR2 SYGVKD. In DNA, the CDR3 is TGTGCCATCAGTTACAGGGACAATGAGCAGTTCTTC. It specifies CAISYRDNEQFF.

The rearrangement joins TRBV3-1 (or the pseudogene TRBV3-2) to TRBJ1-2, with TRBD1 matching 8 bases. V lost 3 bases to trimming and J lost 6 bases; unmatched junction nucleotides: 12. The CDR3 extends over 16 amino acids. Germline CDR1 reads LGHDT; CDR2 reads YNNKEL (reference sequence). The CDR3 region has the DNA TGTGCCAGCAGCCATTGGGACAGGCCCTTAGATGATGGCTACACCTTC. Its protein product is CASSHWDRPLDDGYTF.

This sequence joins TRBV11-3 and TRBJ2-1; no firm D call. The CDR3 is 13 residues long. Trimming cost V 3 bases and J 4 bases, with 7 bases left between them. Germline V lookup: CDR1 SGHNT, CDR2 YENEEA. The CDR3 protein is CASSFSGYNEQFF. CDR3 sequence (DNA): TGTGCCAGCAGCTTCTCCGGGTACAATGAGCAGTTCTTC.

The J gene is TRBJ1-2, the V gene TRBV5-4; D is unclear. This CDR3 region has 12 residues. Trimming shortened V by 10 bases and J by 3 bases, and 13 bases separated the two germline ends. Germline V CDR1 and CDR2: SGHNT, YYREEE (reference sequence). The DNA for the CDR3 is TGTGCCTTTACGCAGGATTACTATGGCTACACCTTC. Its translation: CAFTQDYYGYTF.

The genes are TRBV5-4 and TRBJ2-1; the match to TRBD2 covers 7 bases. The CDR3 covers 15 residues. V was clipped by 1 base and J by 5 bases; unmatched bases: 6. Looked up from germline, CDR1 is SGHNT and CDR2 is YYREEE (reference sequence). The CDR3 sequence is CASSLSLAEDNEQFF. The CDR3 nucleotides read TGTGCCAGCAGCTTGTCCCTAGCGGAAGACAATGAGCAGTTCTTC.

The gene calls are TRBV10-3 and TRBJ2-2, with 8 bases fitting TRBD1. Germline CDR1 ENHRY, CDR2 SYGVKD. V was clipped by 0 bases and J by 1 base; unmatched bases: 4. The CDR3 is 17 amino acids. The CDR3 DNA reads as TGTGCCATCAGTGAGTCGGGACAGGAGATGAACACCGGGGAGCTGTTTTTT. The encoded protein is CAISESGQEMNTGELFF.

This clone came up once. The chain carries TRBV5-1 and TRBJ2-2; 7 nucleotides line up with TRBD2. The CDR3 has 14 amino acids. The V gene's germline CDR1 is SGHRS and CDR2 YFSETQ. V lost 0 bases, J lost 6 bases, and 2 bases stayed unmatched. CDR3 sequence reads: CASSLVTSSGELFF. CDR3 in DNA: TGCGCCAGCAGCTTGGTGACTAGCTCCGGGGAGCTGTTTTTT.

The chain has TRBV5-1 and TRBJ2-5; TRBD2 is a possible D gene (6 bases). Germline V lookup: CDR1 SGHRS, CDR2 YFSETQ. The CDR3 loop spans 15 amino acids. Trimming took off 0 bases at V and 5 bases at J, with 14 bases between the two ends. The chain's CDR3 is CASSLALAGRETQYF. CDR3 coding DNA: TGCGCCAGCAGCTTGGCGTTAGCTGGGAGGGAGACCCAGTACTTC.

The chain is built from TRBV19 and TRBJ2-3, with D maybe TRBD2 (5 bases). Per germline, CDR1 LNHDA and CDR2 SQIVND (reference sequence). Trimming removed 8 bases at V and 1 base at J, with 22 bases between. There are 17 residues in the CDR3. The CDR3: CASAPRISETGTDTQYF. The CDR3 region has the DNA TGTGCCAGTGCCCCTCGGATTAGCGAGACCGGCACAGATACGCAGTATTTT. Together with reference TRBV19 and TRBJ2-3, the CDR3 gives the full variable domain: DGGITQSPKYLFRKEGQNVTLSCEQNLNHDAMYWYRQDPGQGLRLIYYSQIVNDFQKGDIAEGYSVSREKKESFPLTVTSAQKNPTAFYLCASAPRISETGTDTQYFGPGTRLTVL.

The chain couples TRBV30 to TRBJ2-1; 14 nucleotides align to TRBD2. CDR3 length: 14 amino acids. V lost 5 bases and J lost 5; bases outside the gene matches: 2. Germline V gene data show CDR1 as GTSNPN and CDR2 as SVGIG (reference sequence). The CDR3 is CAWRLAGGNNEQFF. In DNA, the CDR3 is TGTGCCTGGCGACTAGCGGGGGGGAACAATGAGCAGTTCTTC. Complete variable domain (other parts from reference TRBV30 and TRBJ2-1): SQTIHQWPATLVQPVGSPLSLECTVEGTSNPNLYWYRQAAGRGLQLLFYSVGIGQISSEVPQNLSASRPQDRQFILSSKKLLLSDSGFYLCAWRLAGGNNEQFFGPGTRLTVL.

Written as DNA, the CDR3 is TGTGCCAGCAGCCCGAGATTACGGGGTCTGGGCACTGAAGCTTTCTTT. Translated, it gives CASSPRLRGLGTEAFF. V gene TRBV7-9 combines with J gene TRBJ1-1; D call uncertain. V gave up 5 bases and J gave up 4 bases, with 20 bases separating them. CDR1 is SEHNR and CDR2 is FQNEAQ in the germline V gene (reference sequence). The CDR3 has 16 amino acids. The variable domain in full, completed from reference TRBV7-9 and TRBJ1-1, reads DTGVSQNPRHKITKRGQNVTFRCDPISEHNRLYWYRQTLGQGPEFLTYFQNEAQLEKSRLLSDRFSAERPKGSFSTLEIQRTEQGDSAMYLCASSPRLRGLGTEAFFGQGTRLTVV.

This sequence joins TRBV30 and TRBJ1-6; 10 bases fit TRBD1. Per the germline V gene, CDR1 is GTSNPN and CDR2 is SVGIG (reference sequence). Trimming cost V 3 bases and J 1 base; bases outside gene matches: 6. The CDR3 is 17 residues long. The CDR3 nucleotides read TGTGCCTGGAGCGCCGACAGGGGGCGGTCCTATAATTCACCCCTCCACTTT. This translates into CAWSADRGRSYNSPLHF.

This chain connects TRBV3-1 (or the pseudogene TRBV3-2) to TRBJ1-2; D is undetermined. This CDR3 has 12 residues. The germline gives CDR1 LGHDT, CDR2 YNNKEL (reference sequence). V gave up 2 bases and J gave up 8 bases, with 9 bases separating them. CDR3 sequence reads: CASSQPTGGYTF. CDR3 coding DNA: TGTGCCAGCAGCCAACCGACTGGCGGCTACACCTTC.

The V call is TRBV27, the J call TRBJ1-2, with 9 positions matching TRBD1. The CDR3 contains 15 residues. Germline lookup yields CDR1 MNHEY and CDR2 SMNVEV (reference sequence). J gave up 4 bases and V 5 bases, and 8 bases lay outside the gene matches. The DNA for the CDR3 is TGTGCCAGCAGTCTATGGACAGGGGACGGCTATGGCTACACCTTC. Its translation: CASSLWTGDGYGYTF.

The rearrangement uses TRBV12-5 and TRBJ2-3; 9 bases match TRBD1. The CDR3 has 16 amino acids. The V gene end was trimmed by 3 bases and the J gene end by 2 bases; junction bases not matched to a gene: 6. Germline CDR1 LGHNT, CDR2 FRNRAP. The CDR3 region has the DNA TGTGCTAGTGGTTTCCTACAGGGGGCCCCCACAGATACGCAGTATTTT. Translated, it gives CASGFLQGAPTDTQYF.

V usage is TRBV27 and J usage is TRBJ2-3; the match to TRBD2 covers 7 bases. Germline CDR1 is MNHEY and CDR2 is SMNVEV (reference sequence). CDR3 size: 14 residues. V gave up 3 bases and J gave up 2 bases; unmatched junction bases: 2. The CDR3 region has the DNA TGTGCCAGCAGTTTCAGCGGGAACACAGATACGCAGTATTTT. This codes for CASSFSGNTDTQYF.

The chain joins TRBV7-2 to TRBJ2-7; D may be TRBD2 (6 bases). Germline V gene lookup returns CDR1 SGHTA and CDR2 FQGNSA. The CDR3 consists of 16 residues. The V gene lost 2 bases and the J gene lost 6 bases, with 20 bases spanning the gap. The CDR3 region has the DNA TGTGCCAGCAGCTTACTCGGCGGGGTATGGGGAGCCGAGCAGTACTTC. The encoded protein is CASSLLGGVWGAEQYF.

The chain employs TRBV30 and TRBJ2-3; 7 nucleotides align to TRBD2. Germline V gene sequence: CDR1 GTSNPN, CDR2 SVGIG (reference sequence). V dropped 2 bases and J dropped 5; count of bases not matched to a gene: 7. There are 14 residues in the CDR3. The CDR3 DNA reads TGTGCCTGGAGTCTAGCGGCTCACAGAGATACGCAGTATTTT. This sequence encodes CAWSLAAHRDTQYF.

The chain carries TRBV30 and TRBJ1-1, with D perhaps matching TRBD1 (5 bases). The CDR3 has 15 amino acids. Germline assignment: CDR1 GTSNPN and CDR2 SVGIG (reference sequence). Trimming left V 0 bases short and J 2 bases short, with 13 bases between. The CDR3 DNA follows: TGTGCCTGGAGTGTACAGACAGTCAAAAACACTGAAGCTTTCTTT. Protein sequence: CAWSVQTVKNTEAFF.

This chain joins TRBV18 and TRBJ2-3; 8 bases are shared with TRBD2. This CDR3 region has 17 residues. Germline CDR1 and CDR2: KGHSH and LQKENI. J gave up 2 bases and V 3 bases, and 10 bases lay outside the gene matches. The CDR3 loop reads CASSPSIGGGYTDTQYF. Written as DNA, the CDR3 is TGTGCCAGCTCACCCTCCATCGGGGGGGGATACACAGATACGCAGTATTTT.

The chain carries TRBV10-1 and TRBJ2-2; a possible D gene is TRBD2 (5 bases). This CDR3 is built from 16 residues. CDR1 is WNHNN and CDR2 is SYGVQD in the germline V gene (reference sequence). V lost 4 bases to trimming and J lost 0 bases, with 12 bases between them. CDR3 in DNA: TGCGCCAGCAGTGTTCGGCGGGTGACGAACACCGGGGAGCTGTTTTTT. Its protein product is CASSVRRVTNTGELFF.

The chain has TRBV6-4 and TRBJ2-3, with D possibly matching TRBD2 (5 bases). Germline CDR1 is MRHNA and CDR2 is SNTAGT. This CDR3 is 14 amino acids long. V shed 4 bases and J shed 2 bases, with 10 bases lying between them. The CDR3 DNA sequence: TGTGCCAGCAGTGTTTCGGGGATCACAGATACGCAGTATTTT. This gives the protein CASSVSGITDTQYF.